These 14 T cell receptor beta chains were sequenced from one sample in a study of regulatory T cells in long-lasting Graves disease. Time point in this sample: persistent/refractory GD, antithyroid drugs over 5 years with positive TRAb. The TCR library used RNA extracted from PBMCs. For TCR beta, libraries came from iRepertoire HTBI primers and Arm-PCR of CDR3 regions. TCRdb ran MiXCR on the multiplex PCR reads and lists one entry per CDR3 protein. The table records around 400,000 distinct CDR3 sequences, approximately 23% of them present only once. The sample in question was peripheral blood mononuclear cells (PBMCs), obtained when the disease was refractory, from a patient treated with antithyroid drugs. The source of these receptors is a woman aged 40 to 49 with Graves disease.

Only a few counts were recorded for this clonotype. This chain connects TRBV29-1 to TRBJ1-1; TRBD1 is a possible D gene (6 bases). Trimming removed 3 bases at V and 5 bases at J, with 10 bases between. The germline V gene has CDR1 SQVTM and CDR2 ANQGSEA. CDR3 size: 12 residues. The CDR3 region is CSVEGAGTEAFF. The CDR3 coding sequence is TGCAGCGTTGAGGGGGCGGGGACTGAAGCTTTCTTT. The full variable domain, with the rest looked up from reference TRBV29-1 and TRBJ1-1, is SAVISQKPSRDICQRGTSLTIQCQVDSQVTMMFWYRQQPGQSLTLIATANQGSEATYESGFVIDKFPISRPNLTFSTLTVSNMSPEDSSIYLCSVEGAGTEAFFGQGTRLTVV.

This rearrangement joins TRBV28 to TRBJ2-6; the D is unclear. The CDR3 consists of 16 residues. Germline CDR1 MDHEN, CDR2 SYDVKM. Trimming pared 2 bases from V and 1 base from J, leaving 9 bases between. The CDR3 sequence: CASSLIGSSGANVLTF. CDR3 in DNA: TGTGCCAGCAGTTTAATAGGGTCATCTGGGGCCAACGTCCTGACTTTC.

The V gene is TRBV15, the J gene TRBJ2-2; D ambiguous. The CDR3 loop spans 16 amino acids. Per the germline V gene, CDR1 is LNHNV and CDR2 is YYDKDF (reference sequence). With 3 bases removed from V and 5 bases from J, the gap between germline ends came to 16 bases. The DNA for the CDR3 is TGTGCCACCAGCAGGGGCCGGGTAAGAAGTACCGGGGAGCTGTTTTTT. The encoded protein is CATSRGRVRSTGELFF.

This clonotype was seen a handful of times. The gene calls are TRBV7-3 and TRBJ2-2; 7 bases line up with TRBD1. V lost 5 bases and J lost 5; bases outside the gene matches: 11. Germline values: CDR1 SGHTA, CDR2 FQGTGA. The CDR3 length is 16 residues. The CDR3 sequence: CASSPLAARGTGELFF. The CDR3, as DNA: TGTGCCAGCAGCCCCCTCGCGGCCAGGGGGACCGGGGAGCTGTTTTTT.

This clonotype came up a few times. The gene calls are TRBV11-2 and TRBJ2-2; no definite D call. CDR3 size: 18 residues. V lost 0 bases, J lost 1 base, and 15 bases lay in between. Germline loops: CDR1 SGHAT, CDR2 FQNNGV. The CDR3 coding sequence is TGTGCCAGCAGCTTAGAGGGGTTAGGTCAGAAGAACACCGGGGAGCTGTTTTTT. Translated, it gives CASSLEGLGQKNTGELFF.

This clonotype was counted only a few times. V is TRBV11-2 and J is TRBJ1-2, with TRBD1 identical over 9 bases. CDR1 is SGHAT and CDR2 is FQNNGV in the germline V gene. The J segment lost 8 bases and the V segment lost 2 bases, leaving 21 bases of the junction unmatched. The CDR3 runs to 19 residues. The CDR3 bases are TGTGCCAGCAGCTTAAACATAATTCTGTCCGGGACAGGGACATTGGGCTACACCTTC. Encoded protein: CASSLNIILSGTGTLGYTF.

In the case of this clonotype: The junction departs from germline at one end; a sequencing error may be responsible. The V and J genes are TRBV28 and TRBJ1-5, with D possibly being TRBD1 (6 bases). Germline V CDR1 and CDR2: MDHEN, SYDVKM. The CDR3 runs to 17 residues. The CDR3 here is CASSLQGLRTGNQPQHF. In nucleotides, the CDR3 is TGTGCTAGCAGTTTACAGGGCCTCCGGACGGGCAATCAGCCCCAGCATTTT. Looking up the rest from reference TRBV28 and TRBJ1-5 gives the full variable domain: DVKVTQSSRYLVKRTGEKVFLECVQDMDHENMFWYRQDPGLGLRLIYFSYDVKMKEKGDIPEGYSVSREKKERFSLILESASTNQTSMYLCASSLQGLRTGNQPQHFGDGTRLSIL.

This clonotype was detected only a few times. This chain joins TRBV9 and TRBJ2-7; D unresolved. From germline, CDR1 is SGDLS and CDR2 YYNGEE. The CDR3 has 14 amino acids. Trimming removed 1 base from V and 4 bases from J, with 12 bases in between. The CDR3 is CASSVTIGRYEQYF. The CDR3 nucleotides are TGTGCCAGCAGCGTAACGATCGGGCGATACGAGCAGTACTTC.

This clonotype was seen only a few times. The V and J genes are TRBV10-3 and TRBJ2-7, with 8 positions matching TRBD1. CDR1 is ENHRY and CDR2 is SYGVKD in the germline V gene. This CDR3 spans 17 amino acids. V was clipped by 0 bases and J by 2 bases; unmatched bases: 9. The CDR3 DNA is TGTGCCATCAGTGAGTCATTAGGACAGGGTAAAACCTACGAGCAGTACTTC. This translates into CAISESLGQGKTYEQYF.

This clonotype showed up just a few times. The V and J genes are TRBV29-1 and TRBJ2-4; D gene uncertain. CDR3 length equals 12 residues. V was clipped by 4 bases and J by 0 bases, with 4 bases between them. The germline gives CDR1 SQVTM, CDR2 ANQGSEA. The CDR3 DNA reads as TGCAGCGTTGGGTTAGCCAAAAACATTCAGTACTTC. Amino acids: CSVGLAKNIQYF.

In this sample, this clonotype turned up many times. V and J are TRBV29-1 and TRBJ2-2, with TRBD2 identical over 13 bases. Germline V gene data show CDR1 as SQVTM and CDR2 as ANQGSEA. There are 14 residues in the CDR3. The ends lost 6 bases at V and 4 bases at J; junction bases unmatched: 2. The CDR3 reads CSVTSGRATGELFF. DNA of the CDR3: TGCAGCGTCACTAGCGGGAGGGCCACCGGGGAGCTGTTTTTT.

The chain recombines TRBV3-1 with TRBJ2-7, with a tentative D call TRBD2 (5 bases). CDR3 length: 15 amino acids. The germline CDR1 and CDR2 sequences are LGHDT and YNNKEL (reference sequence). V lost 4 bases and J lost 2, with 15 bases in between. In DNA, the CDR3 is TGTGCCAGCAGCCGATGGGCGGGCCCCACCTACGAGCAGTACTTC. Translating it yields CASSRWAGPTYEQYF.

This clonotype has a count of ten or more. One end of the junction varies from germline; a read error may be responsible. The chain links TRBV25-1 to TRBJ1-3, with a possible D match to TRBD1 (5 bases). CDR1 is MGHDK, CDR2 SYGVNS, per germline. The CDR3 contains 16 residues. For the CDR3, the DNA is TGTGCCAGCAGTGGACCCCGGGACGGCAATATAAACGCCATATATTTT. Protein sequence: CASSGPRDGNINAIYF.

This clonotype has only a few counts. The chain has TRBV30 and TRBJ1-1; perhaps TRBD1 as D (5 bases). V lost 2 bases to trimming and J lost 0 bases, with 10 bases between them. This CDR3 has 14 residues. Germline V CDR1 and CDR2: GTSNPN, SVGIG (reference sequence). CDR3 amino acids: CAWSRGGMNTEAFF. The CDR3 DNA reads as TGTGCCTGGAGTCGGGGCGGTATGAACACTGAAGCTTTCTTT.